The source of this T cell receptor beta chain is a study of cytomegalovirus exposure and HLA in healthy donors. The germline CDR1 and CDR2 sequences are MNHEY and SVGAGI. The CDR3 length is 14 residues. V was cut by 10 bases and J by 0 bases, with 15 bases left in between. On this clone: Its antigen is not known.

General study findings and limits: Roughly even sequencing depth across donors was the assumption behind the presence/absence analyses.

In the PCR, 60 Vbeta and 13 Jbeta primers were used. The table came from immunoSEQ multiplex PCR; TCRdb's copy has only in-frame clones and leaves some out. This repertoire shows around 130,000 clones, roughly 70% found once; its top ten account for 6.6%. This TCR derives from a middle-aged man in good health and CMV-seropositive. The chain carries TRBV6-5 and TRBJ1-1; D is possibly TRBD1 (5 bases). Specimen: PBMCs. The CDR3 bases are TGTGCCACGAAGGGGCAGGGAATGAACACTGAAGCTTTCTTT. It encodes CATKGQGMNTEAFF.